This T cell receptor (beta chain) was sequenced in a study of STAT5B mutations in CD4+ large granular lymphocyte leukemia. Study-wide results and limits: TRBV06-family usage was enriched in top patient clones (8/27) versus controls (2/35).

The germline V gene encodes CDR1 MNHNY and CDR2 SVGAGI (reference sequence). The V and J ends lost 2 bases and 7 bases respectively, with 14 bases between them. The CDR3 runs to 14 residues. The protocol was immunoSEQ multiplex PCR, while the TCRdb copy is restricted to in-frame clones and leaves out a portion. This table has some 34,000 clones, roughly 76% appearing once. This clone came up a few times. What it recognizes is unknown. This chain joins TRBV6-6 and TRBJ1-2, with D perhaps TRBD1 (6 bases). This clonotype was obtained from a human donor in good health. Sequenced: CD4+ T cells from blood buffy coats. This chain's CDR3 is CASSYGSGGLGYTF. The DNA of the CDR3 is TGTGCCAGCAGTTACGGGAGCGGGGGGCTTGGCTACACCTTC.